This T cell receptor beta chain appears in the sequencing data of a study of blood T cell repertoires in COVID-19. CDR3 length: 14 amino acids. Trimming took 1 base from V and 3 from J; bases not matched to a gene: 1. Per the germline V gene, CDR1 is KGHDR and CDR2 is SFDVKD. In the authors' workflow: Reference gene primer amplification gave nucleated cell count estimates. Clones were read by immunoSEQ multiplex PCR, and TCRdb kept only the in-frame ones, dropping some. The DNA gave D and trimming, while V, J and clone size come from that table. Of over 350,000 clones detected, approximately 87% appear once; the ten largest clones hold approximately 0.96%. Across 20 to 25 US areas, participants ranged in age from roughly 18 to 95 years.

The sequence derives from a woman younger than 45 with acute COVID-19. This rearrangement joins TRBV24-1 to TRBJ1-1; 7 bases line up with TRBD1. The source material was PBMCs or T cells enriched from blood (not recorded which). The CDR3 region is CATSDFRGYTEAFF. The CDR3 region has the DNA TGTGCCACCAGTGATTTCAGGGGGTACACTGAAGCTTTCTTT.